The 32 T cell receptor beta chains given below trace back to one sample, sequenced in a study of hypomethylating agent response in myelodysplastic syndrome. Libraries were prepared by immunoSEQ multiplex PCR; TCRdb keeps only in-frame clonotypes and omits some of them. This sample yields over 8,000 clones, of which approximately 83% are seen a single time; approximately 4% belongs to the top ten. The source was bone marrow, collected before or after starting hypomethylating agent treatment for myelodysplastic syndrome (not recorded which). The receptors originated from a human donor with myelodysplastic syndrome.

The chain couples TRBV4-2 to TRBJ2-7, with 11 bases fitting TRBD2. The trim removed 0 bases at V and 4 bases at J, leaving 11 bases unmatched. Germline lookup yields CDR1 LGHNA and CDR2 YNFKEQ. The CDR3 length is 18 residues. CDR3 loop: CASSQEISGGAFGYEQYF. The CDR3 DNA follows: TGTGCCAGCAGCCAAGAGATTAGCGGGGGGGCATTCGGGTACGAGCAGTACTTC.

There are a few counts of this clone. J is TRBJ2-5 and V is TRBV2, with 11 bases that match TRBD2. Germline CDR1 reads SNHLY; CDR2 reads FYNNEI. V was pared by 3 bases and J by 7 bases, with 13 bases of the junction left unmatched. This CDR3 spans 17 amino acids. Here the CDR3 DNA reads TGTGCCAGCAGTGAGGGGGGGCTAGCGGGAGGTGGTGGGACCCAGTACTTC. As protein: CASSEGGLAGGGGTQYF.

V is TRBV7-8 and J is TRBJ1-2; no reliable D call. The germline V and J ends were trimmed by 1 base and 1 base, with 13 bases remaining between them. Germline CDR1 SGHVS, CDR2 FQNEAQ. The CDR3 is 16 residues long. CDR3 residues: CASSLELPRFNYGYTF. The CDR3 nucleotides read TGTGCCAGCAGCTTAGAGCTCCCCAGGTTTAACTATGGCTACACCTTC.

The V gene is TRBV19, the J gene TRBJ2-1; D is unresolved. V dropped 1 base and J dropped 2 bases, with 9 bases sitting between them. From germline, CDR1 is LNHDA and CDR2 SQIVND (reference sequence). The CDR3 spans 15 residues. This CDR3 reads CASSIASVTYNEQFF. CDR3 sequence (DNA): TGTGCCAGTAGTATAGCAAGCGTGACCTACAATGAGCAGTTCTTC.

This chain links TRBV5-1 with TRBJ1-4, with a possible D match to TRBD1 (6 bases). V shed 4 bases and J shed 0 bases, with 10 bases lying between them. In germline, CDR1 is SGHRS, CDR2 YFSETQ. The CDR3 contains 15 residues. The CDR3 region has the DNA TGCGCCAGCAGCCAAAGGGGGGCAACTAATGAAAAACTGTTTTTT. It specifies CASSQRGATNEKLFF.

This chain links TRBV29-1 with TRBJ2-7; 9 nucleotides align to TRBD2. With 4 bases clipped from V and 2 bases from J, the junction kept 6 bases outside the gene matches. From germline, CDR1 is SQVTM and CDR2 ANQGSEA. The CDR3 runs to 14 residues. This CDR3 reads CSVVRLAEPYEQYF. For the CDR3, the DNA is TGCAGCGTTGTTCGACTAGCGGAGCCCTACGAGCAGTACTTC.

The V gene is TRBV5-6, the J gene TRBJ1-1, with unresolved D. The V end lost 4 bases, the J end lost 1 base, and 11 bases lay between the germline ends. This CDR3 contains 14 residues. Germline CDR1 is SGHDT and CDR2 is YYEEEE. The chain's CDR3 is CASSRPGGNTEAFF. CDR3 bases: TGTGCCAGCAGCCGCCCCGGAGGGAACACTGAAGCTTTCTTT.

The chain joins TRBV19 to TRBJ1-3; 8 nucleotides agree with TRBD1. From germline, CDR1 is LNHDA and CDR2 SQIVND (reference sequence). CDR3 length: 18 residues. With V trimmed by 7 bases and J by 0 bases, 14 bases remained unmatched. The CDR3 protein is CASKGDRGRSLSGNTIYF. The CDR3 coding sequence is TGTGCCAGTAAGGGCGACAGGGGACGGAGTCTCTCTGGAAACACCATATATTTT. Complete variable domain (other parts from reference TRBV19 and TRBJ1-3): DGGITQSPKYLFRKEGQNVTLSCEQNLNHDAMYWYRQDPGQGLRLIYYSQIVNDFQKGDIAEGYSVSREKKESFPLTVTSAQKNPTAFYLCASKGDRGRSLSGNTIYFGEGSWLTVV.

The chain carries TRBV2 and TRBJ2-1; D is undetermined. The CDR3 loop spans 13 amino acids. Trimming removed 2 bases at V and 2 bases at J, with 4 bases between. The germline CDR1 and CDR2 sequences are SNHLY and FYNNEI. CDR3 sequence reads: CASSEMAYNEQFF. The CDR3 bases are TGTGCCAGCAGTGAAATGGCCTACAATGAGCAGTTCTTC.

This sequence joins TRBV5-4 and TRBJ2-7; TRBD1 aligns across 12 bases. V trimming: 0 bases; J trimming: 5 bases; junction bases outside the gene matches: 3. The CDR3 consists of 15 residues. The germline CDR1 and CDR2 sequences are SGHNT and YYREEE (reference sequence). CDR3 residues: CASSLEGQGAHEQYF. The CDR3 coding sequence is TGTGCCAGCAGCTTGGAGGGACAGGGGGCCCACGAGCAGTACTTC.

This chain uses TRBV6-1 with TRBJ1-2, with D possibly being TRBD1 (5 bases). This CDR3 has 14 residues. In germline, CDR1 is MNHNS, CDR2 SASEGT. V lost 7 bases and J 0 bases, leaving 12 bases between the germline ends. CDR3 DNA sequence: TGTGCCAGCACGCCCGGGGCAGCTAACTATGGCTACACCTTC. Translation gives CASTPGAANYGYTF.

The rearrangement joins TRBV7-6 to TRBJ2-3, with a tentative D call TRBD2 (5 bases). V was pared by 5 bases and J by 0 bases, with 9 bases between. CDR3 length: 14 residues. Germline-derived CDR1 and CDR2 are SGHVS and FNYEAQ. CDR3 nucleotides: TGTGCCAGCAGCGCCGGGGTTAGCACAGATACGCAGTATTTT. Translating gives CASSAGVSTDTQYF.

Note on this clone: This sample also contains other DNA sequences that code for the same CDR3. This sequence joins TRBV6-6 and TRBJ1-3, with a possible D match to TRBD1 (5 bases). The CDR3 consists of 16 residues. V shed 5 bases and J shed 0 bases, with 14 bases lying between them. CDR1 is MNHNY, CDR2 SVGAGI, per germline (reference sequence). The CDR3 DNA follows: TGTGCCAGCAGTCCCGGAACAGGCAGCTCTGGAAACACCATATATTTT. Protein sequence: CASSPGTGSSGNTIYF.

The V and J genes are TRBV5-4 and TRBJ1-2; a possible D gene is TRBD1 (5 bases). V lost 4 bases and J 4 bases, leaving 17 bases between the germline ends. This CDR3 is 15 amino acids long. Germline lookup yields CDR1 SGHNT and CDR2 YYREEE (reference sequence). CDR3 protein: CASSPASTGGYGYTF. CDR3 nucleotide sequence: TGTGCCAGCAGCCCCGCATCCACGGGGGGCTATGGCTACACCTTC.

This chain uses TRBV19 with TRBJ2-5; TRBD2 matches at 7 bases. Looked up from germline, CDR1 is LNHDA and CDR2 is SQIVND (reference sequence). This CDR3 is 14 amino acids long. Trimming at V came to 4 bases and at J to 7 bases, leaving 9 bases not matched to a gene. The CDR3 spells CASSRDRTSGTQYF. The CDR3 nucleotides read TGTGCCAGTAGTAGGGATCGGACTAGTGGGACCCAGTACTTC.

The chain couples TRBV7-9 to TRBJ2-3, with 9 bases that match TRBD2. V lost 5 bases, J lost 1 base, and 7 bases stayed unmatched. The CDR3 is made up of 16 amino acids. Germline V gives CDR1 SEHNR, CDR2 FQNEAQ (reference sequence). CDR3 amino acids: CASSPPIAGGTDTQYF. In DNA, the CDR3 is TGTGCCAGCAGCCCACCGATAGCGGGGGGCACAGATACGCAGTATTTT.

V and J are TRBV4-1 and TRBJ1-1, with TRBD1 matching 11 bases. V dropped 2 bases and J dropped 5; count of bases not matched to a gene: 7. The CDR3 sequence is 16 residues long. Germline loops: CDR1 MGHRA, CDR2 YSYEKL. DNA for the CDR3: TGCGCCAGCAGCCAACCCCCGGGACAGGGGGGGACTGAAGCTTTCTTT. Its translation is CASSQPPGQGGTEAFF.

The rearrangement links TRBV18 to TRBJ2-1; D assignment may be TRBD1 or TRBD2 (5 bases each). In germline, CDR1 is KGHSH, CDR2 LQKENI. V dropped 1 base and J dropped 7 bases, with 11 bases sitting between them. CDR3 size: 14 residues. CDR3: CASSPRGEGNEQFF. The CDR3 nucleotides are TGTGCCAGCTCACCACGTGGTGAGGGGAATGAGCAGTTCTTC.

The V gene is TRBV19, the J gene TRBJ1-2; D remains ambiguous. The CDR3 runs to 13 residues. Per the germline V gene, CDR1 is LNHDA and CDR2 is SQIVND (reference sequence). With 2 bases removed from V and 4 bases from J, the gap between germline ends came to 8 bases. CDR3 region: CASSINLGYGYTF. The CDR3 DNA reads as TGTGCCAGTAGTATAAACCTAGGCTATGGCTACACCTTC.

This rearrangement joins TRBV5-1 to TRBJ2-2; TRBD1 aligns across 9 bases. Trimming took 0 bases from V and 7 from J; bases not matched to a gene: 4. The CDR3 runs to 15 residues. Germline lookup yields CDR1 SGHRS and CDR2 YFSETQ. The CDR3 bases are TGCGCCAGCAGCTTGGCACAGGGGGCTCACGGGGAGCTGTTTTTT. Protein: CASSLAQGAHGELFF.

V and J are TRBV19 and TRBJ2-7, with D unclear. From germline, CDR1 is LNHDA and CDR2 SQIVND (reference sequence). The CDR3 totals 13 residues. With 3 bases removed from V and 2 bases from J, the gap between germline ends came to 8 bases. In DNA form, the CDR3 reads TGTGCCAGTAGTATCAGACATACCTACGAGCAGTACTTC. Translation gives CASSIRHTYEQYF.

This chain uses TRBV28 with TRBJ2-3; D uncertain. The germline gives CDR1 MDHEN, CDR2 SYDVKM. Trimming left V 3 bases short and J 7 bases short, with 11 bases between. This CDR3 region has 13 residues. The CDR3 spells CASSFPPLNTQYF. CDR3 nucleotides: TGTGCCAGCAGTTTTCCCCCACTCAATACGCAGTATTTT.

The V gene is TRBV7-3, the J gene TRBJ2-2; 13 nucleotides agree with TRBD2. The CDR3 extends over 17 amino acids. In germline, CDR1 is SGHTA, CDR2 FQGTGA. V shed 5 bases and J 5 bases; nucleotides not matched to a gene: 8. In nucleotides, the CDR3 is TGTGCCAGCAGCACTGGACTAGCGGGAGTGGGAACCGGGGAGCTGTTTTTT. It encodes CASSTGLAGVGTGELFF.

This chain connects TRBV5-5 to TRBJ2-3, with unresolved D. V was clipped by 0 bases and J by 2 bases, with 10 bases between them. Germline V gene data show CDR1 as SGHKS and CDR2 as YYEKEE (reference sequence). This CDR3 has 15 amino acids. CDR3: CASSLDGRLTDTQYF. DNA of the CDR3: TGTGCCAGCAGCTTGGACGGTCGGCTCACAGATACGCAGTATTTT.

This rearrangement joins TRBV28 to TRBJ1-1; D is possibly TRBD1 (6 bases). The V and J ends lost 7 bases and 5 bases respectively, with 17 bases between them. The CDR3 length is 14 residues. Germline assignment: CDR1 MDHEN and CDR2 SYDVKM. The CDR3 sequence is CASKTGGWWTEAFF. The CDR3 nucleotides read TGTGCCAGCAAAACCGGGGGCTGGTGGACTGAAGCTTTCTTT.

The chain uses TRBV7-6 and TRBJ2-6; TRBD1 agrees at 10 bases. V trimming: 3 bases; J trimming: 1 base; junction bases outside the gene matches: 9. The CDR3 consists of 19 residues. The germline gives CDR1 SGHVS, CDR2 FNYEAQ. The CDR3 DNA reads TGTGCCAGCAGCTTTACCAGACAGGGGGCGAGTTCTGGGGCCAACGTCCTGACTTTC. Translated, it gives CASSFTRQGASSGANVLTF.

This sequence joins TRBV27 and TRBJ1-2; the match to TRBD1 covers 8 bases. The V and J ends lost 0 bases and 2 bases, in that order; junction bases with no gene match: 5. CDR3 length: 16 amino acids. Germline assignment: CDR1 MNHEY and CDR2 SMNVEV (reference sequence). CDR3 region: CASSLSVGQANYGYTF. The CDR3 DNA follows: TGTGCCAGCAGTTTATCGGTGGGACAGGCGAACTATGGCTACACCTTC.

The CDR3 is CASSVGVGVSPLHF. The CDR3 region has the DNA TGTGCCAGCAGCGTAGGAGTAGGGGTTTCACCCCTCCACTTT. This chain uses TRBV9 with TRBJ1-6; TRBD1 might be the D (5 bases). Trimming pared 0 bases from V and 9 bases from J, leaving 10 bases between. The CDR3 covers 14 residues. The germline V gene encodes CDR1 SGDLS and CDR2 YYNGEE.

The chain links TRBV7-6 to TRBJ2-2, with 8 bases that match TRBD2. This CDR3 contains 16 residues. J was trimmed by 2 bases and V by 1 base; bases with no gene match: 3. Germline CDR1 SGHVS, CDR2 FNYEAQ. The CDR3 spells CASSLDLAGNTGELFF. CDR3 in DNA: TGTGCCAGCAGCTTAGACCTAGCGGGTAACACCGGGGAGCTGTTTTTT.

This clone was observed a handful of times. J is TRBJ1-4 and V is TRBV4-1, with D tentatively TRBD1 (5 bases). The CDR3 covers 15 residues. The germline V gene encodes CDR1 MGHRA and CDR2 YSYEKL. Trimming removed 6 bases from V and 7 bases from J, with 18 bases in between. As DNA, the CDR3 is TGCGCCAGCAGTCAGTACGGGGGGGGAACTGAAAAACTGTTTTTT. This encodes CASSQYGGGTEKLFF.

This CDR3 is CASSTWGTDTQYF. In nucleotides, the CDR3 is TGTGCCAGCTCGACCTGGGGCACAGATACGCAGTATTTT. This chain uses TRBV27 with TRBJ2-3; D remains unclear. Germline CDR1 is MNHEY and CDR2 is SMNVEV (reference sequence). The CDR3 extends over 13 amino acids. The V end was cut by 8 bases, the J end by 1 base, with 10 bases between.

The rearrangement links TRBV7-3 to TRBJ2-1; perhaps TRBD2 as D (6 bases). CDR3 length equals 16 residues. The ends were cut back, 2 bases at V and 1 base at J, with 12 bases in the middle. Germline V CDR1 and CDR2: SGHTA, FQGTGA. The chain's CDR3 is CASSLAGRGSYNEQFF. CDR3 in DNA: TGTGCCAGCAGCTTAGCGGGGAGAGGGTCCTACAATGAGCAGTTCTTC.